This T cell receptor (beta chain) was profiled in a study of naive and memory T cell subsets. Germline V gene data show CDR1 as ENHRY and CDR2 as SYGVKD. V dropped 0 bases and J dropped 1; count of bases not matched to a gene: 1. The CDR3 has 15 amino acids. Study observations and caveats: Over 85% of naive TCR sequences appeared only once after error correction, unlike memory subsets. From naive to CM, EM and EMRA, diversity decreased and Gini increased. A few larger clonotypes appeared in naive repertoires, especially CD8, possibly memory cells re-expressing CD45RA.

The sample holds a few counts of this clonotype. As yet, its antigen is unknown. An equimolar mix of two oligonucleotides served as the beta constant-region primer for TRBC1 and TRBC2. The ligated cDNA underwent four PCR rounds using SP2 and nested alpha and beta constant-region primers. TCRdb called the UMI-ligation and nested PCR reads again in MiXCR, with one record for every CDR3 protein. The sample consists of 150,000 or so distinct CDR3 sequences, 22% of them appearing once. The chain carries TRBV10-3 and TRBJ2-7, with TRBD1 matching over 9 bases. The specimen was naive CD4+ T cells from blood. The TCR was taken from a human donor in good health. The CDR3 DNA follows: TGTGCCATCAGTGAGTCCGGGACAGGGTCCTACGAGCAGTACTTC. Translated, it gives CAISESGTGSYEQYF.